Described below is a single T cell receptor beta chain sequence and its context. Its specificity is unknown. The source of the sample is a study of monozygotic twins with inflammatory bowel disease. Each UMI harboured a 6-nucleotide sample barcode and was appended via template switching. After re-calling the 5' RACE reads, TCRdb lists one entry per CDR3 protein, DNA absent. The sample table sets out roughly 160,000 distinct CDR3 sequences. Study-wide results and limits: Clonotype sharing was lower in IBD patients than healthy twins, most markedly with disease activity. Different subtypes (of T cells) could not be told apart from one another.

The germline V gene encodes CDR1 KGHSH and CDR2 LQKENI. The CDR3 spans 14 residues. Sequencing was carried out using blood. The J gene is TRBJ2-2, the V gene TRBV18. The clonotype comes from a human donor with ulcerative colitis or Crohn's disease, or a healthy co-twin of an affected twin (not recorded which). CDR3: CDSSPPGNTGELCF.